Listed here are 2 T cell receptor beta chains from one sample, sequenced in a study of PD-L1 blockade in urothelial cancer. Data came from immunoSEQ multiplex PCR; TCRdb stores just in-frame clones and leaves some out. In the table there are roughly 120,000 clones, roughly 90% of which are singletons. Noted time point: peripheral blood 6 weeks after treatment start. The sample in question was PBMCs, obtained around atezolizumab (anti-PD-L1) treatment. The receptors were sampled from a man aged 60 to 75 with urothelial cancer.

The chain is built from TRBV10-3 and TRBJ2-1, with 10 bases that match TRBD1. The germline CDR1 and CDR2 sequences are ENHRY and SYGVKD. The CDR3 contains 16 residues. Unmatched junction bases numbered 6, after V lost 6 bases and J lost 1 base. The CDR3 spells CAISMTGGDSYNEQFF. The CDR3 bases are TGTGCCATCAGCATGACAGGGGGCGATTCCTACAATGAGCAGTTCTTC.

The chain carries TRBV15 and TRBJ1-4, with TRBD1 as a possible D gene (5 bases). The V end lost 5 bases, the J end lost 2 bases, and 15 bases lay between the germline ends. CDR1 LNHNV and CDR2 YYDKDF come from the germline V gene (reference sequence). This CDR3 has 16 amino acids. The CDR3 DNA sequence: TGTGCCACCAGCTCGTACGGGGGTTGGACTAATGAAAAACTGTTTTTT. Residues: CATSSYGGWTNEKLFF.